This record covers a single T cell receptor (beta chain). TCRdb's table, derived via immunoSEQ multiplex PCR, lists solely in-frame clones and lacks some. The repertoire holds 200,000 or so clones, with about 86% as singletons. Trimming removed 6 bases at V and 8 bases at J, with 19 bases between. The length of the CDR3 is 14 residues. Germline V lookup: CDR1 SEHNR, CDR2 FQNEAQ (reference sequence). This sample stems from a study of blood T cell repertoires in COVID-19. Study in general: Some COVID-19 samples were acute and others convalescent; all came from the United States, Italy and Spain.

The TCR was taken from a woman in her 70s with acute or convalescent COVID-19. The V and J genes are TRBV7-9 and TRBJ1-2; maybe TRBD1 (6 bases). The sample taken for sequencing was peripheral blood. CDR3 DNA: TGTGCCAGCAGTCGCCGCGGGGGGGCCGACGGCTACACCTTC. Encoded protein: CASSRRGGADGYTF.